A single sample gave rise to the 6 T cell receptor beta chains below, sequenced in a study of cytomegalovirus exposure and HLA in healthy donors. PCR employed 60 Vbeta and 13 Jbeta primers. The table came from immunoSEQ multiplex PCR; TCRdb's copy has only in-frame clones and leaves some out. Here the sample spans some 130,000 clones, 65% to 80% being singletons. The material sequenced was PBMCs. Source of these receptors: a man aged 35 to 55 in good health and CMV-seropositive.

This clone has more than one count but fewer than ten. The same CDR3 arises from other DNA sequences in this sample as well. The chain links TRBV9 to TRBJ1-2, with 10 bases aligning to TRBD1. CDR1 and CDR2 (germline): SGDLS, YYNGEE. The CDR3 covers 13 residues. With V trimmed by 5 bases and J by 7 bases, 5 bases remained unmatched. CDR3 region: CASREGQGFGYTF. Here the CDR3 DNA reads TGTGCCAGCAGAGAGGGACAGGGGTTTGGCTACACCTTC. The full variable domain, completed using reference TRBV9 and TRBJ1-2, is DSGVTQTPKHLITATGQRVTLRCSPRSGDLSVYWYQQSLDQGLQFLIQYYNGEERAKGNILERFSAQQFPDLHSELNLSSLELGDSALYFCASREGQGFGYTFGSGTRLTVV.

This clone was counted a single time. The chain combines TRBV4-2 with TRBJ2-3; D possibly corresponds to TRBD2 (6 bases). Trimming removed 0 bases at V and 14 bases at J, with 15 bases between. The CDR3 runs to 13 residues. CDR1 is LGHNA, CDR2 YNFKEQ, per germline. CDR3 region: CASSQDRGTLVYF. The DNA of the CDR3 is TGTGCCAGCAGCCAAGATCGGGGGACTTTGGTGTATTTT.

This chain connects TRBV5-1 to TRBJ2-7, with 12 bases fitting TRBD1. V was pared by 7 bases and J by 5 bases, with 10 bases of the junction left unmatched. The germline gives CDR1 SGHRS, CDR2 YFSETQ. The CDR3 spans 15 residues. The CDR3 bases are TGCGCCAGCCAAGCCCGGGGACAGGGGGCCAACGAGCAGTACTTC. It is translated as CASQARGQGANEQYF.

The genes are TRBV7-2 and TRBJ1-2, with D perhaps matching TRBD1 (5 bases). Per the germline V gene, CDR1 is SGHTA and CDR2 is FQGNSA. The CDR3 covers 14 residues. Trimming removed 1 base from V and 7 bases from J, with 13 bases in between. In DNA, the CDR3 is TGTGCCAGCAGCTTAGACGTCAGGGTCAGTGGCTACACCTTC. Translating it yields CASSLDVRVSGYTF.

This clone turned up a few times. This rearrangement joins TRBV7-9 to TRBJ2-5; TRBD2 matches 11 bases. The J segment lost 5 bases and the V segment lost 1 base, leaving 3 bases of the junction unmatched. CDR1 and CDR2 (germline): SEHNR, FQNEAQ (reference sequence). This CDR3 spans 15 amino acids. CDR3 coding DNA: TGTGCCAGCAGCTTAGGAACTAGCGGGAGTGAGACCCAGTACTTC. As protein: CASSLGTSGSETQYF.

This clone has only one observation. Here the CDR3 DNA reads TGTGCCACCAACCCCCGGGACGGGGACAACGGGGAGCTGTTTTTT. Amino acid sequence: CATNPRDGDNGELFF. This chain connects TRBV10-3 to TRBJ2-2; a weak D match, TRBD1 (6 bases). Trimming cost V 10 bases and J 7 bases, with 22 bases left between them. The CDR3 runs to 15 residues. From germline, CDR1 is ENHRY and CDR2 SYGVKD.